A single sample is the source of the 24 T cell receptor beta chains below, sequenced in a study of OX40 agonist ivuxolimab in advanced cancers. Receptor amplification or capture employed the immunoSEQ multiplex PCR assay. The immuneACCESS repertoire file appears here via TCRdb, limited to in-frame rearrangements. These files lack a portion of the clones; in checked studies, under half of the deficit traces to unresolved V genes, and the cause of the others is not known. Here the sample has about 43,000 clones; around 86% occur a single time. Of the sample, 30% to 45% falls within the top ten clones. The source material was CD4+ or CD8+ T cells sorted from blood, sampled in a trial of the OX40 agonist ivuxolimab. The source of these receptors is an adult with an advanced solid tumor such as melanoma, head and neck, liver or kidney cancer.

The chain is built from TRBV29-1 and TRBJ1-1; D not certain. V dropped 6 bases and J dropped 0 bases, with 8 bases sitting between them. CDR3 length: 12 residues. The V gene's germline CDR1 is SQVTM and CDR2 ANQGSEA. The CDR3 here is CSVITVNTEAFF. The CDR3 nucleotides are TGCAGCGTGATTACAGTGAACACTGAAGCTTTCTTT.

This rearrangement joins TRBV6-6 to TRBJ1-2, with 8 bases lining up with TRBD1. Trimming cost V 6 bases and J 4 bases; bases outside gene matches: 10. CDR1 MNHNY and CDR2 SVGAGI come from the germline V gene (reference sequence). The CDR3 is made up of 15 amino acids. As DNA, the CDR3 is TGTGCCAGCAGGGAGGGGCCAGGGGGCAGCTATGGCTACACCTTC. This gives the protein CASREGPGGSYGYTF.

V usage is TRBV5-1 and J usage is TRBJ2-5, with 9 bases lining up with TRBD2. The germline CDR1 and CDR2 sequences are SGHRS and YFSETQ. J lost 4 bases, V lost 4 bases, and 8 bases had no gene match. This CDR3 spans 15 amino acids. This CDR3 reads CASSLGLAHGETQYF. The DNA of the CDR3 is TGCGCCAGCAGCCTGGGACTAGCTCACGGAGAGACCCAGTACTTC.

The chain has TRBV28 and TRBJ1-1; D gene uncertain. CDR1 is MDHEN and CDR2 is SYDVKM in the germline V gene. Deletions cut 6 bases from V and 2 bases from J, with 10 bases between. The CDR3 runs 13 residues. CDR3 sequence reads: CASSNDGNTEAFF. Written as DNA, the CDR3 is TGTGCCAGCAGCAATGACGGAAACACTGAAGCTTTCTTT.

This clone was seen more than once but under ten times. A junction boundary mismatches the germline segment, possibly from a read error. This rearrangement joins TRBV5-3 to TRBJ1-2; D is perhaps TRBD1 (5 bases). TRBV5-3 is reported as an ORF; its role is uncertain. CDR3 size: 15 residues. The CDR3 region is CASSLDGTAQHGYTF. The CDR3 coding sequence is TGTGCCAGCAGCTTGGACGGGACTGCCCAACATGGCTACACCTTC.

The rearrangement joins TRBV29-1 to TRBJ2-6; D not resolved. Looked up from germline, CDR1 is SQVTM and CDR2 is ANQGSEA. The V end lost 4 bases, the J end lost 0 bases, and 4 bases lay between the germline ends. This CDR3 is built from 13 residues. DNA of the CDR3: TGCAGCGTTGCCAGCTCTGGGGCCAACGTCCTGACTTTC. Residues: CSVASSGANVLTF.

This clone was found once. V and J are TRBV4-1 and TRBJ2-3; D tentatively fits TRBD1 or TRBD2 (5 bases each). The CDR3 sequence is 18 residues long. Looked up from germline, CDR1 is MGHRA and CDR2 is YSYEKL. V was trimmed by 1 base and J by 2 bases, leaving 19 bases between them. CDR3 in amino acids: CASSQGFQGRGPTDTQYF. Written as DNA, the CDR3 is TGCGCCAGCAGCCAAGGATTCCAGGGTCGGGGCCCCACAGATACGCAGTATTTT.

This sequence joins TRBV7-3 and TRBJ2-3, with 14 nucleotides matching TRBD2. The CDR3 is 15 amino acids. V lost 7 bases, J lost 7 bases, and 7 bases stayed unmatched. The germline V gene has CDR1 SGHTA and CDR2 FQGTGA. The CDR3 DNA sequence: TGTGCCAGCAACCGACTAGCGGGAGGGCCCTATACGCAGTATTTT. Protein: CASNRLAGGPYTQYF.

In DNA, the CDR3 is TGCGCCAGCAGCCAAGATCGTCTCGGGACAGGGTACGGTTCACCCCTCCACTTT. Its protein product is CASSQDRLGTGYGSPLHF. The chain has TRBV4-1 and TRBJ1-6; 9 bases agree with TRBD1. The germline gives CDR1 MGHRA, CDR2 YSYEKL. The ends lost 0 bases at V and 9 bases at J; junction bases unmatched: 12. The CDR3 loop spans 18 amino acids.

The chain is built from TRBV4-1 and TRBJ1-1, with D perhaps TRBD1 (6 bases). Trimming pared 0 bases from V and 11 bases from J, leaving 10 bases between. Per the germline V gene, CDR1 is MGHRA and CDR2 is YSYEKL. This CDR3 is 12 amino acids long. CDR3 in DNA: TGCGCCAGCAGCCAAGAGGGGGCTGTCGCTTTCTTT. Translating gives CASSQEGAVAFF.

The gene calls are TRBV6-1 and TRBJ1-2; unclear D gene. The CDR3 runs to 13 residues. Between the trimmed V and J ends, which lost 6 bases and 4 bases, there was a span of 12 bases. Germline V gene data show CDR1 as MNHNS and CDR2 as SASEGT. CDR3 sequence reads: CASSLDGSYGYTF. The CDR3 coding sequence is TGTGCCAGCAGCCTGGACGGTTCCTATGGCTACACCTTC.

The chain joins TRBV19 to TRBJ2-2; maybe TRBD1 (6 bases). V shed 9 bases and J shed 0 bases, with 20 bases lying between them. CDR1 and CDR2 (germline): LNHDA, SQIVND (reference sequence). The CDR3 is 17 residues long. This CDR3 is CASLPLHRQANTGELFF. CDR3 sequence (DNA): TGTGCCAGCCTCCCACTTCATAGACAGGCGAACACCGGGGAGCTGTTTTTT. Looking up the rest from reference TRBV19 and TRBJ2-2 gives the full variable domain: DGGITQSPKYLFRKEGQNVTLSCEQNLNHDAMYWYRQDPGQGLRLIYYSQIVNDFQKGDIAEGYSVSREKKESFPLTVTSAQKNPTAFYLCASLPLHRQANTGELFFGEGSRLTVL.

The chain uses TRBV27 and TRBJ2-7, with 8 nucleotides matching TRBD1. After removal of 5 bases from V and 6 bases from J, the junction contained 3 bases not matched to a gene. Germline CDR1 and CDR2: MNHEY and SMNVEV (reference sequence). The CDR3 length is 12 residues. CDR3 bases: TGTGCCAGCAGTCGGACAGGGAGCGAGCAGTACTTC. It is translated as CASSRTGSEQYF.

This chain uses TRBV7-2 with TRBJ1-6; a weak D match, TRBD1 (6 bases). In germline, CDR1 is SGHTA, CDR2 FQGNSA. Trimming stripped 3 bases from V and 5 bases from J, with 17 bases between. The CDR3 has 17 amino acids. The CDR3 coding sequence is TGTGCCAGCAGCTTGGTCTTAGGGGGGGCGAATAATTCACCCCTCCACTTT. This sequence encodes CASSLVLGGANNSPLHF. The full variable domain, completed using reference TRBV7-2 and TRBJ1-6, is GAGVSQSPSNKVTEKGKDVELRCDPISGHTALYWYRQSLGQGLEFLIYFQGNSAPDKSGLPSDRFSAERTGGSVSTLTIQRTQQEDSAVYLCASSLVLGGANNSPLHFGNGTRLTVT.

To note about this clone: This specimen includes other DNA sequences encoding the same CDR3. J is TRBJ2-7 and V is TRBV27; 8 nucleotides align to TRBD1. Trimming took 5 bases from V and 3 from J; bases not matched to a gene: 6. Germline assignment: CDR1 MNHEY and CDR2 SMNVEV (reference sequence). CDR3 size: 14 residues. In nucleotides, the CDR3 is TGTGCCAGCAGTCAACAGGGGGTTCACTACGAGCAGTACTTC. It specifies CASSQQGVHYEQYF.

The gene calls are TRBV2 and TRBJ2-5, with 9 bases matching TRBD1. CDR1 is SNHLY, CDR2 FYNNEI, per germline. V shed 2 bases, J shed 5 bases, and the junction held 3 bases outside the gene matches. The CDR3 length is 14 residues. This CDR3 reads CASSETGGWETQYF. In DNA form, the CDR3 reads TGTGCCAGCAGTGAAACAGGGGGCTGGGAGACCCAGTACTTC.

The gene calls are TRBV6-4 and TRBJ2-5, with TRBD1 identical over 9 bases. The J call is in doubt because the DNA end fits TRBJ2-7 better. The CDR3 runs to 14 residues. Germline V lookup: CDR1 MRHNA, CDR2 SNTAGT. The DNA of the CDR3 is TGTGCCAGCAGGGCGGGACAGGGTTCCCTCGAGCAGTACTTC. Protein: CASRAGQGSLEQYF.

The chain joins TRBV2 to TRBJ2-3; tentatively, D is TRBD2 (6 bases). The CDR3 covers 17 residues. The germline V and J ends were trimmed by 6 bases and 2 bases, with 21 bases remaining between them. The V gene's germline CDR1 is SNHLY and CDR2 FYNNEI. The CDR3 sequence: CASRRGAAGPNTDTQYF. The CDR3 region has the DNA TGTGCCAGCAGGAGGGGCGCGGCGGGGCCTAACACAGATACGCAGTATTTT.

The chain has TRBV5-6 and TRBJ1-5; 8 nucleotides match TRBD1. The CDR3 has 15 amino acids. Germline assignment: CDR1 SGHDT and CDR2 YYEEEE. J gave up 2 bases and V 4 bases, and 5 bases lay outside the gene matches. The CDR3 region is CASSRGTGRNQPQHF. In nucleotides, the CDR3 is TGTGCCAGCAGCCGGGGGACAGGTCGCAATCAGCCCCAGCATTTT.

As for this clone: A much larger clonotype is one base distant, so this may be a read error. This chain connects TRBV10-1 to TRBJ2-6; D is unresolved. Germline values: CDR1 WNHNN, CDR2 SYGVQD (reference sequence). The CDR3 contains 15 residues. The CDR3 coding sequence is TGCGCCGGCAGTGCCGTCGGCTCTGGGGCCAACGTCCTGACTTTC. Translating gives CAGSAVGSGANVLTF.

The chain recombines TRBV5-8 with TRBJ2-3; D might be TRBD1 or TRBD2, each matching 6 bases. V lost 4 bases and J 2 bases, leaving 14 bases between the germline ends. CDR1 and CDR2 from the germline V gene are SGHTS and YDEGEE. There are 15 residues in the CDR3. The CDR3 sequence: CASSPQGGFTDTQYF. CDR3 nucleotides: TGTGCCAGCAGCCCGCAAGGGGGGTTCACAGATACGCAGTATTTT.

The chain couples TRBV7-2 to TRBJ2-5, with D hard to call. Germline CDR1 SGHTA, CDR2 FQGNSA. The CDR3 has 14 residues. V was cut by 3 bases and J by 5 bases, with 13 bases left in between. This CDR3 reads CASSLVSSWETQYF. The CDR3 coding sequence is TGTGCCAGCAGCTTGGTCAGTTCGTGGGAGACCCAGTACTTC.

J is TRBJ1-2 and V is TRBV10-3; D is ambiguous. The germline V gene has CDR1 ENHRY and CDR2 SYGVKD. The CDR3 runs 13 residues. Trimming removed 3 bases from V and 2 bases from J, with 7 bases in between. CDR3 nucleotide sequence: TGTGCCATCAGTGATACACAAAACTATGGCTACACCTTC. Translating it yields CAISDTQNYGYTF.

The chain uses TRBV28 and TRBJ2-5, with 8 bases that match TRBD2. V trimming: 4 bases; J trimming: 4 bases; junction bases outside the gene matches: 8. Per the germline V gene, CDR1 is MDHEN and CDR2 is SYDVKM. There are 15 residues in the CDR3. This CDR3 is CASSSPAAGGETQYF. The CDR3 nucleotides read TGTGCCAGCAGTTCCCCTGCTGCGGGGGGAGAGACCCAGTACTTC. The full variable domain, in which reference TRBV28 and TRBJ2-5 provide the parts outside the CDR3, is DVKVTQSSRYLVKRTGEKVFLECVQDMDHENMFWYRQDPGLGLRLIYFSYDVKMKEKGDIPEGYSVSREKKERFSLILESASTNQTSMYLCASSSPAAGGETQYFGPGTRLLVL.